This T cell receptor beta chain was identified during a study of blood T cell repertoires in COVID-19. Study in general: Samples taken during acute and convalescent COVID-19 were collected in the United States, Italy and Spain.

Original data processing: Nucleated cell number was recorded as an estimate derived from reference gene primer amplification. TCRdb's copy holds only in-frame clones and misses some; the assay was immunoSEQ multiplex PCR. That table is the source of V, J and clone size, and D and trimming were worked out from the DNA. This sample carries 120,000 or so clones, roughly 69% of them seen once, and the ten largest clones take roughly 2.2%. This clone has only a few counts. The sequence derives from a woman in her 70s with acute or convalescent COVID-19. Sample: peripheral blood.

The CDR3 nucleotides read TGTGCCAGCAGTCCCCCGACAGTTTTCGGCACTGAAGCTTTCTTT. This sequence encodes CASSPPTVFGTEAFF. J is TRBJ1-1 and V is TRBV28; perhaps TRBD1 as D (5 bases). Germline V gene sequence: CDR1 MDHEN, CDR2 SYDVKM. The CDR3 is 15 residues long. Trimming took 5 bases from V and 4 from J, leaving 17 bases between them.